This T cell receptor beta chain was observed in a study of cytomegalovirus exposure and HLA in healthy donors. Study-wide background: Clustering assigned over 70% of the approximately 370 genotyped donors to the Caucasian-associated ancestry cluster.

Concerning this clone itself: Its antigen is still unknown.

Primers included in the PCR were 60 Vbeta and 13 Jbeta primers. In the original processing: Roughly 11 million of the roughly 80 million unique TCR beta chains counted in a later analysis were shared. Sequenced by immunoSEQ multiplex PCR; TCRdb stores in-frame clones only, minus some. V and J calls plus clone size are reproduced from that table; the DNA served to infer D and trimming. Its table lists 130,000 or so clones. Broader study findings: Solely CMV serostatus was available to characterize immune exposure.

With 5 bases removed from V and 0 bases from J, the gap between germline ends came to 14 bases. The CDR3 is 16 residues long. From germline, CDR1 is SEHNR and CDR2 FQNEAQ (reference sequence). This TCR derives from a woman aged 18 to 35 in good health and CMV-seronegative. The rearrangement uses TRBV7-9 and TRBJ2-1; D perhaps matches TRBD2 (5 bases). The sample was PBMCs. CDR3 DNA sequence: TGTGCCAGCAGCCACGGGCGGGTCTCCTCCTACAATGAGCAGTTCTTC. Protein product: CASSHGRVSSYNEQFF.